The following is a T cell receptor (beta chain) sequence with its context. The sample belongs to a study of blood T cell repertoires in COVID-19. The wider study: There were acute and convalescent COVID-19 samples, and they came from the United States, Italy and Spain. The cDNA or gDNA used as material had been derived from T cells, B-cell-depleted T cells, or PBMCs.

As processed by the authors: Estimation of nucleated cell counts was performed using reference gene primer amplification. The data were produced by immunoSEQ multiplex PCR, yet TCRdb's version contains in-frame clones alone and is incomplete. From that table come the V and J calls and clone size; the DNA was used to work out D and trimming. The repertoire holds under 200,000 clones, with 80% to 90% as singletons. The V gene's germline CDR1 is SGHDN and CDR2 FVKESK. V shed 5 bases and J shed 14 bases, with 19 bases lying between them. The CDR3 runs 13 residues. The receptor's source is a man aged 55 to 69 with acute or convalescent COVID-19. The source material was peripheral blood. The rearrangement joins TRBV14 to TRBJ2-1; perhaps TRBD2 as D (6 bases). This chain's CDR3 is CASSKPGLYTEFF. The CDR3 DNA follows: TGTGCCAGCAGCAAACCGGGACTTTATACCGAGTTCTTC.